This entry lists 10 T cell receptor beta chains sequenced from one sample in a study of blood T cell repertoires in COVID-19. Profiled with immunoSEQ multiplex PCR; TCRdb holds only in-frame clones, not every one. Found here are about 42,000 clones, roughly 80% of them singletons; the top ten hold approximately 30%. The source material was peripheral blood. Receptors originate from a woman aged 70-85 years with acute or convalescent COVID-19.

This CDR3 reads CASRLGGGTGVEKLFF. The CDR3, as DNA: TGTGCCAGCAGGCTAGGAGGGGGGACAGGGGTGGAAAAACTGTTTTTT. V usage is TRBV28 and J usage is TRBJ1-4; 10 bases align to TRBD1. Germline V CDR1 and CDR2: MDHEN, SYDVKM. The CDR3 is 16 amino acids. Losses at the gene ends were 6 bases for V and 8 bases for J; bases not matched to a gene: 12.

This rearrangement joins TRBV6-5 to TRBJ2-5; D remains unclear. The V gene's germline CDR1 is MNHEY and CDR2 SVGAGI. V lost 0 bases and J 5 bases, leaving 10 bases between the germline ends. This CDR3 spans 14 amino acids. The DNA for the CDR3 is TGTGCCAGCAGTTACTCGTGGAGTGAGGAGACCCAGTACTTC. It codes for CASSYSWSEETQYF.

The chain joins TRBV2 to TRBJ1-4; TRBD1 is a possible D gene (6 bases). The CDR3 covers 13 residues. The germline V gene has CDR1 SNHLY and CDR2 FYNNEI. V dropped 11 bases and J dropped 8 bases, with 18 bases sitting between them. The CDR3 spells CAAKTGGREKLFF. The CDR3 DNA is TGTGCCGCGAAGACAGGAGGTCGGGAAAAACTGTTTTTT.

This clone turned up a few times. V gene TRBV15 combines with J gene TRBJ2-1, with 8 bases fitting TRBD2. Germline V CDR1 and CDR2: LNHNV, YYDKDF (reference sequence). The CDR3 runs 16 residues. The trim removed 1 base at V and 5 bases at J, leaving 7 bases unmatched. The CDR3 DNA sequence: TGTGCCACCAGCAGAGGAAAAGTAGCGGGACACAATGAGCAGTTCTTC. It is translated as CATSRGKVAGHNEQFF.

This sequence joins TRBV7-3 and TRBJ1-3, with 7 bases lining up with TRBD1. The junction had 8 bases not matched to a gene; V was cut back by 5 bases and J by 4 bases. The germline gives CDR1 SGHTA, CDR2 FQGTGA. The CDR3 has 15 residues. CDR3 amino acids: CASSLSTGRGNTIYF. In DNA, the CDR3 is TGTGCCAGCAGCCTCTCGACAGGGAGGGGAAACACCATATATTTT. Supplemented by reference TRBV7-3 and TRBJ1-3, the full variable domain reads GAGVSQTPSNKVTEKGKYVELRCDPISGHTALYWYRQSLGQGPEFLIYFQGTGAADDSGLPNDRFFAVRPEGSVSTLKIQRTERGDSAVYLCASSLSTGRGNTIYFGEGSWLTVV.

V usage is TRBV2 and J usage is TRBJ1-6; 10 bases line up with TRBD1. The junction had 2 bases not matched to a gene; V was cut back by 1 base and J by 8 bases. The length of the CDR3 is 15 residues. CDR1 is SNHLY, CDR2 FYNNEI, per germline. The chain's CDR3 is CASSEEGQGYSPLHF. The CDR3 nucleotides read TGTGCCAGCAGTGAAGAGGGACAGGGGTATTCACCCCTCCACTTT.

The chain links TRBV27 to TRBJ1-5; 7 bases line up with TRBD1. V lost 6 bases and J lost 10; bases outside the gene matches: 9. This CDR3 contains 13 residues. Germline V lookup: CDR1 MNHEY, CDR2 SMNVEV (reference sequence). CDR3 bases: TGTGCCAGCAGCGACAGGGCCACGGGCCCCCAGCATTTT. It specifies CASSDRATGPQHF.

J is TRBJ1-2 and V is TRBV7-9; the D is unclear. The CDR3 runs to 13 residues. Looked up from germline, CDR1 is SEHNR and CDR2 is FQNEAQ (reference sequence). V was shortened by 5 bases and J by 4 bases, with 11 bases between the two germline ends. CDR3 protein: CASSPSAVYGYTF. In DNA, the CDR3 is TGTGCCAGCAGCCCTTCGGCGGTCTATGGCTACACCTTC.

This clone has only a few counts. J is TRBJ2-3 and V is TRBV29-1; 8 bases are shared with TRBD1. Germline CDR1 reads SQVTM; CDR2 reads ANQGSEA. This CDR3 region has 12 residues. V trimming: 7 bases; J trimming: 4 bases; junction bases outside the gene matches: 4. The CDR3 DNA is TGCAGCGCTAGACAGGGGTCAGATACGCAGTATTTT. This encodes CSARQGSDTQYF.

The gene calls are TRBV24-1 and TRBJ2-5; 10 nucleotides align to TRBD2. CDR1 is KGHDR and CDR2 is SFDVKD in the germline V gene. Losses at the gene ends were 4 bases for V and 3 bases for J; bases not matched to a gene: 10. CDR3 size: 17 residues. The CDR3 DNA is TGTGCCACCAGTGACCCCCTCCGACTAGCGGGTAAAGAGACCCAGTACTTC. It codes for CATSDPLRLAGKETQYF.